This TCR beta chain was retrieved from a study of T cells after yellow fever vaccination. Study-wide context: Libraries from low-cell-number fractions were prepared with the SMART-Seq v4 Ultra Low Input RNA kit.

The CDR3 covers 13 residues. Germline loops: CDR1 DFQATT, CDR2 SNEGSKA (reference sequence). V was clipped by 4 bases and J by 4 bases; unmatched bases: 5. Study-level results: Reappearance after the booster was observed for most primary-vaccination clones (roughly 97% CD4, about 85% CD8). Repertoires obtained by FACS sorting could include abundant clonotypes that entered as contaminants from the bulk population.

Details on this clonotype: Antigen unknown.

A 5'RACE template-switching step, the method used to make TCR cDNA, added a universal primer site and UMIs. TCRdb called the 5' RACE reads again in MiXCR, with one record for every CDR3 protein. This table has approximately 510,000 distinct CDR3 sequences, 21% appearing once. The sequencing here drew on PBMCs, taken roughly 23 days after the first yellow fever vaccination. The V gene is TRBV20-1, the J gene TRBJ2-3; TRBD1 agrees at 7 bases. The sequence was collected from a man aged 18-30 years who received the YFV17D yellow fever vaccine. CDR3 nucleotides: TGCAGTGCTAACCTCGACAGGGCAGATACGCAGTATTTT. Translation: CSANLDRADTQYF.